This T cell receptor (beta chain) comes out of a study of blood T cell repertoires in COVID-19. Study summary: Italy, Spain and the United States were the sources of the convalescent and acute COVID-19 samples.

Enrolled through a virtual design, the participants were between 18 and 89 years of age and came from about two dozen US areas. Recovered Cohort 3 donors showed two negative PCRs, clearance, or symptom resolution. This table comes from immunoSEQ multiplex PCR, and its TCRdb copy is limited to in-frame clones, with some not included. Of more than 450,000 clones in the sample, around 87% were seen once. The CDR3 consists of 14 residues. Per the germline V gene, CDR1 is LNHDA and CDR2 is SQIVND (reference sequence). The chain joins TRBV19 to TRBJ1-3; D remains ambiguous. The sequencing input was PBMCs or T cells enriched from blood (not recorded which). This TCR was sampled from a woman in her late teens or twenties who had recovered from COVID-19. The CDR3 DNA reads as TGTGGGGTCTGGACGGGATTCTCTGGAAACACCATATATTTT. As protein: CGVWTGFSGNTIYF. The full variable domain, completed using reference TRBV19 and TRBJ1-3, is DGGITQSPKYLFRKEGQNVTLSCEQNLNHDAMYWYRQDPGQGLRLIYYSQIVNDFQKGDIAEGYSVSREKKESFPLTVTSAQKNPTAFYLCGVWTGFSGNTIYFGEGSWLTVV.